The rows below give T cell receptor beta chains drawn from one sample of a study of blood T cells in healthy people across ages. TCRdb recomputed calls from the 5' RACE reads with MiXCR, one row per CDR3 protein. The repertoire consists of approximately 1.5 million distinct CDR3 sequences, with about 32% occurring once and the leading ten covering roughly 12%. Sequenced input: blood. The receptors shown here come from a woman aged 25 to 39 in good health. CDR3s include the opening cysteine and the closing phenylalanine or tryptophan. D genes are given only for firm matches.

v_gene: TRBV5-6
j_gene: TRBJ2-3
d_gene: TRBD1
CDR3aa: CASRPRDRGPDTQYF

v_gene: TRBV9
j_gene: TRBJ2-1
d_gene: .
CDR3aa: CASSVGGDRVRGEQFF

v_gene: TRBV29-1
j_gene: TRBJ1-1
d_gene: TRBD1
CDR3aa: CSVQQGAARKVEAFF

v_gene: TRBV2
j_gene: TRBJ2-2
d_gene: .
CDR3aa: CASGGEGDGELFF

v_gene: TRBV6-5
j_gene: TRBJ2-1
d_gene: TRBD1
CDR3aa: CASTQGASYNEQFF

v_gene: TRBV3-1
j_gene: TRBJ2-7
d_gene: .
CDR3aa: CASSQESRGSYEQYF

v_gene: TRBV3-1
j_gene: TRBJ2-7
d_gene: .
CDR3aa: CASSHKTDTFYEQYF

v_gene: TRBV3-1
j_gene: TRBJ2-3
d_gene: TRBD2
CDR3aa: CASSYQSGGATDTQYF

v_gene: TRBV27
j_gene: TRBJ2-1
d_gene: TRBD2
CDR3aa: CASSLLQASGSHEQFF

v_gene: TRBV4-1
j_gene: TRBJ2-5
d_gene: .
CDR3aa: CASSPTETGDQETQYF

v_gene: TRBV4-1
j_gene: TRBJ2-7
d_gene: .
CDR3aa: CASSQTTDNAYEQYF

v_gene: TRBV5-1
j_gene: TRBJ2-5
d_gene: TRBD2
CDR3aa: CASSPSGKGETQYF

v_gene: TRBV5-4
j_gene: TRBJ2-7
d_gene: TRBD1
CDR3aa: CASSIETGAYEQYF

v_gene: TRBV6-5
j_gene: TRBJ2-5
d_gene: .
CDR3aa: CASSYSQTLQETQYF

v_gene: TRBV28
j_gene: TRBJ2-5
d_gene: TRBD2
CDR3aa: CASSGTSGRAWETQYF

v_gene: TRBV7-3
j_gene: TRBJ1-2
d_gene: TRBD1
CDR3aa: CASSPGGQGSRLDGYTF

v_gene: TRBV10-3
j_gene: TRBJ2-7
d_gene: .
CDR3aa: CAISEPDNVKEQYF

v_gene: TRBV27
j_gene: TRBJ1-6
d_gene: .
CDR3aa: CASSSLTLEGNAPLHF

v_gene: TRBV20-1
j_gene: TRBJ1-5
d_gene: .
CDR3aa: CSARALGVYSNQPQHF

v_gene: TRBV6-2/TRBV6-3
j_gene: TRBJ1-1
d_gene: .
CDR3aa: CASSFRLVPEAFF

v_gene: TRBV19
j_gene: TRBJ2-4
d_gene: .
CDR3aa: CASGPIAKNIQYF

v_gene: TRBV24-1
j_gene: TRBJ1-1
d_gene: .
CDR3aa: CATSDPTRAEAFF

v_gene: TRBV27
j_gene: TRBJ1-2
d_gene: .
CDR3aa: CASSPLGDYSYGYTF

v_gene: TRBV7-9
j_gene: TRBJ1-5
d_gene: .
CDR3aa: CASSLSWQRDQPQHF

v_gene: TRBV15
j_gene: TRBJ1-5
d_gene: .
CDR3aa: CATSMNRLGNQPQHF

v_gene: TRBV27
j_gene: TRBJ2-6
d_gene: .
CDR3aa: CASSLSLSAGANVLTF

v_gene: TRBV30
j_gene: TRBJ2-4
d_gene: .
CDR3aa: CAWSSGENIRYF

v_gene: TRBV12-3/TRBV12-4
j_gene: TRBJ2-5
d_gene: TRBD2
CDR3aa: CASSPGGLAGDDETQYF

v_gene: TRBV20-1
j_gene: TRBJ2-1
d_gene: .
CDR3aa: CSARHPRGASDEQFF

v_gene: TRBV6-1
j_gene: TRBJ1-2
d_gene: .
CDR3aa: CASSEVWGGASYTF

v_gene: TRBV9
j_gene: TRBJ2-1
d_gene: .
CDR3aa: CASSVEVGRSSYNEQFF

v_gene: TRBV15
j_gene: TRBJ1-6
d_gene: .
CDR3aa: CATRSEANSPLHF

v_gene: TRBV5-1
j_gene: TRBJ2-1
d_gene: .
CDR3aa: CASSGAGSGNEQFF

v_gene: TRBV3-1
j_gene: TRBJ2-5
d_gene: TRBD2
CDR3aa: CASWSSGQETQYF

v_gene: TRBV29-1
j_gene: TRBJ2-1
d_gene: TRBD2
CDR3aa: CSVVPSGRNEQFF

v_gene: TRBV11-1
j_gene: TRBJ2-1
d_gene: TRBD2
CDR3aa: CASSLGLDSGGVFSSYNEQFF

v_gene: TRBV7-2
j_gene: TRBJ2-3
d_gene: .
CDR3aa: CASSSYFAGAAPDTQYF

v_gene: TRBV6-1
j_gene: TRBJ1-2
d_gene: .
CDR3aa: CATLAGFFGVDYTF

v_gene: TRBV4-2
j_gene: TRBJ2-5
d_gene: TRBD2
CDR3aa: CASSQDRLAGGETQYF

v_gene: TRBV29-1
j_gene: TRBJ1-1
d_gene: TRBD1
CDR3aa: CSGHRGNTEAFF

v_gene: TRBV20-1
j_gene: TRBJ2-3
d_gene: .
CDR3aa: CSASRGANTQYF

v_gene: TRBV2
j_gene: TRBJ2-2
d_gene: TRBD1
CDR3aa: CASRRTGSTGELFF

v_gene: TRBV19
j_gene: TRBJ2-1
d_gene: TRBD2
CDR3aa: CASSIGAGVLEQFF

v_gene: TRBV24-1
j_gene: TRBJ2-1
d_gene: TRBD2
CDR3aa: CATSDLPLSSGTRSSYNEQFF

v_gene: TRBV7-8
j_gene: TRBJ1-1
d_gene: TRBD1
CDR3aa: CASSLRTGQGTWVTEAFF

v_gene: TRBV6-4
j_gene: TRBJ2-7
d_gene: TRBD1
CDR3aa: CASSDSSGDSEQYF

v_gene: TRBV4-2
j_gene: TRBJ2-6
d_gene: .
CDR3aa: CASSQAQTGITSGANVLTF

v_gene: TRBV5-5
j_gene: TRBJ1-5
d_gene: TRBD1
CDR3aa: CASKQGFNQPQHF

v_gene: TRBV5-1
j_gene: TRBJ2-1
d_gene: TRBD1
CDR3aa: CTSSSTGGSYNEQFF